Following are 24 T cell receptor beta chains from one sample sequenced in a study of Ad26.COV2.S vaccination and SARS-CoV-2 variants. TCRdb's table, derived via immunoSEQ multiplex PCR, lists solely in-frame clones and lacks some. Seen here are 300,000 to 450,000 clones, under 95% observed once, and the top ten hold 3.5% to 4.5%. Sequencing was performed on peripheral blood, taken after recovery from COVID-19. Receptors originate from a human donor who had recovered from COVID-19.

This rearrangement joins TRBV5-4 to TRBJ2-7; 7 nucleotides match TRBD2. The CDR3 totals 15 residues. Germline V gives CDR1 SGHNT, CDR2 YYREEE (reference sequence). The V segment lost 0 bases and the J segment 2 bases; nucleotides outside the gene matches: 5. The DNA for the CDR3 is TGTGCCAGCAGCTTGGGGCGGGGGTCCCCCTACGAGCAGTACTTC. Its translation: CASSLGRGSPYEQYF.

The chain couples TRBV6-5 to TRBJ1-4; 8 bases fit TRBD1. The CDR3 contains 14 residues. V gave up 6 bases and J gave up 8 bases; unmatched junction bases: 8. Germline V lookup: CDR1 MNHEY, CDR2 SVGAGI. The CDR3 loop reads CASRLDRVREKLFF. CDR3 nucleotides: TGTGCCAGCAGGCTGGACAGGGTTCGGGAAAAACTGTTTTTT.

V gene TRBV5-4 combines with J gene TRBJ2-3; 13 positions agree with TRBD2. The length of the CDR3 is 16 residues. V was clipped by 4 bases and J by 5 bases; unmatched bases: 7. Germline-derived CDR1 and CDR2 are SGHNT and YYREEE (reference sequence). In DNA, the CDR3 is TGTGCCAGCAGCCTATGGACTAGCGGGGGTCGAGATACGCAGTATTTT. It codes for CASSLWTSGGRDTQYF.

The chain employs TRBV15 and TRBJ1-2, with D maybe TRBD1 (5 bases). The CDR3 is 15 amino acids. The V end lost 5 bases, the J end lost 1 base, and 14 bases lay between the germline ends. Germline loops: CDR1 LNHNV, CDR2 YYDKDF (reference sequence). The CDR3 bases are TGTGCCACCAGCGGGGCTCTGGGGGATAACTATGGCTACACCTTC. It specifies CATSGALGDNYGYTF.

V usage is TRBV7-2 and J usage is TRBJ1-5; D is unresolved. The V gene's germline CDR1 is SGHTA and CDR2 FQGNSA. V lost 1 base and J 9 bases, leaving 10 bases between the germline ends. This CDR3 contains 13 residues. The CDR3 region is CASSLEKWVPQHF. CDR3 nucleotide sequence: TGTGCCAGCAGCTTAGAAAAGTGGGTGCCCCAGCATTTT.

On this clone: A junction end diverges from the germline sequence, so it may reflect a read error. The rearrangement joins TRBV5-1 to TRBJ2-7, with unresolved D. This CDR3 is 9 amino acids long. Germline CDR1 is SGHRS and CDR2 is YFSETQ. The CDR3 spells CASSLVRNF. The CDR3 nucleotides read TGCGCCAGCAGCTTGGTTCGAAACTTC.

V usage is TRBV9 and J usage is TRBJ2-7; D possibly corresponds to TRBD1 (7 bases). Trimming shortened V by 0 bases and J by 0 bases, and 19 bases separated the two germline ends. Germline V gene lookup returns CDR1 SGDLS and CDR2 YYNGEE. The CDR3 has 18 amino acids. Here the CDR3 reads CASSVATGDRDSSYEQYF. For the CDR3, the DNA is TGTGCCAGCAGCGTAGCTACGGGGGATAGGGACAGCTCCTACGAGCAGTACTTC.

The chain combines TRBV9 with TRBJ1-6; D not resolved. Per germline, CDR1 SGDLS and CDR2 YYNGEE. The CDR3 covers 17 residues. The V end was cut by 1 base, the J end by 7 bases, with 18 bases between. The CDR3 reads CASSVQVMARPNSPLHF. DNA for the CDR3: TGTGCCAGCAGCGTACAGGTTATGGCGAGGCCAAATTCACCCCTCCACTTT.

This clone was observed once. This chain joins TRBV5-6 and TRBJ1-1, with TRBD1 matching 9 bases. The junction had 7 bases not matched to a gene; V was cut back by 4 bases and J by 0 bases. Per the germline V gene, CDR1 is SGHDT and CDR2 is YYEEEE. This CDR3 comprises 16 residues. DNA of the CDR3: TGTGCCAGCAGCCTAGGGACAGGGCGCTTGAACACTGAAGCTTTCTTT. Translated, it gives CASSLGTGRLNTEAFF. The full variable domain, completed using reference TRBV5-6 and TRBJ1-1, is DAGVTQSPTHLIKTRGQQVTLRCSPKSGHDTVSWYQQALGQGPQFIFQYYEEEERQRGNFPDRFSGHQFPNYSSELNVNALLLGDSALYLCASSLGTGRLNTEAFFGQGTRLTVV.

This chain connects TRBV12-5 to TRBJ1-3; the D gene is possibly TRBD1 (5 bases). V lost 0 bases to trimming and J lost 0 bases, with 9 bases between them. Germline CDR1 is LGHNT and CDR2 is FRNRAP. The CDR3 consists of 16 residues. CDR3 residues: CASGLVPGHSGNTIYF. The CDR3, as DNA: TGTGCTAGTGGTTTGGTACCGGGGCACTCTGGAAACACCATATATTTT.

V gene TRBV9 combines with J gene TRBJ2-3; D might be TRBD1 or TRBD2, each matching 6 bases. V lost 0 bases to trimming and J lost 3 bases, with 14 bases between them. CDR1 is SGDLS, CDR2 YYNGEE, per germline. The CDR3 is 16 residues long. The chain's CDR3 is CASSVVGAGGTDTQYF. The CDR3 bases are TGTGCCAGCAGCGTAGTGGGGGCTGGGGGGACAGATACGCAGTATTTT.

This clone was seen just once. The chain is built from TRBV12-3 or TRBV12-4 and TRBJ1-1, with 8 positions matching TRBD1. The V gene end was trimmed by 5 bases and the J gene end by 8 bases; junction bases not matched to a gene: 7. The CDR3 is 13 amino acids. The CDR3 nucleotides read TGTGCCAGCAGTCCCCGGACAGGGAGAGAAGCTTTCTTT. It is translated as CASSPRTGREAFF.

The chain joins TRBV7-9 to TRBJ1-5; D is unresolved. The CDR3 contains 13 residues. With 2 bases removed from V and 4 bases from J, the gap between germline ends came to 6 bases. Germline values: CDR1 SEHNR, CDR2 FQNEAQ (reference sequence). The CDR3 region has the DNA TGTGCCAGCAGCTTATCAGAGAATCAGCCCCAGCATTTT. Residues: CASSLSENQPQHF.

The rearrangement links TRBV11-3 to TRBJ2-7; D might be TRBD1 (5 bases). The germline V gene encodes CDR1 SGHNT and CDR2 YENEEA. The V and J ends lost 5 bases and 5 bases respectively, with 19 bases between them. This CDR3 has 15 amino acids. DNA of the CDR3: TGTGCCAGCAGCACCCGACAGAAATCCTGGGACGAGCAGTACTTC. This sequence encodes CASSTRQKSWDEQYF.

A few counts support this clone. J is TRBJ2-2 and V is TRBV7-9; D uncertain. Germline lookup yields CDR1 SEHNR and CDR2 FQNEAQ (reference sequence). The CDR3 loop spans 12 amino acids. Trimming stripped 5 bases from V and 6 bases from J, with 7 bases between. CDR3: CASSHPAGELFF. CDR3 sequence (DNA): TGTGCCAGCAGCCACCCGGCCGGGGAGCTGTTTTTT.

The chain uses TRBV6-6 and TRBJ2-7; the match to TRBD1 covers 10 bases. Trimming cost V 6 bases and J 1 base; bases outside gene matches: 12. The CDR3 covers 17 residues. Germline CDR1 MNHNY, CDR2 SVGAGI (reference sequence). As DNA, the CDR3 is TGTGCCAGCAGCCGACAGGGGGCGGGGGGCTATTCCTACGAGCAGTACTTC. This gives the protein CASSRQGAGGYSYEQYF.

The chain recombines TRBV7-8 with TRBJ2-7; tentatively, D is TRBD1 or TRBD2 (5 bases each). V was clipped by 6 bases and J by 1 base, with 19 bases between them. The germline V gene has CDR1 SGHVS and CDR2 FQNEAQ. This CDR3 spans 16 amino acids. DNA of the CDR3: TGTGCCAGCAGTTTACTGACCGGGACGGCATCCTACGAGCAGTACTTC. It codes for CASSLLTGTASYEQYF.

This chain links TRBV11-2 with TRBJ2-1; TRBD2 matches at 12 bases. This CDR3 contains 17 residues. The V gene end was trimmed by 1 base and the J gene end by 8 bases; junction bases not matched to a gene: 9. The V gene's germline CDR1 is SGHAT and CDR2 FQNNGV. CDR3 amino acids: CASSLVPPSGGADEQFF. CDR3 DNA sequence: TGTGCCAGCAGCTTAGTACCCCCTAGCGGGGGGGCCGATGAGCAGTTCTTC.

The chain recombines TRBV5-4 with TRBJ1-2; a possible D gene is TRBD1 (6 bases). This CDR3 is built from 14 residues. The germline V and J ends were trimmed by 0 bases and 1 base, with 7 bases remaining between them. The germline V gene encodes CDR1 SGHNT and CDR2 YYREEE (reference sequence). CDR3 bases: TGTGCCAGCAGCTTGGACAGGGTTAACTATGGCTACACCTTC. Translation gives CASSLDRVNYGYTF.

A single count supports this clone. The chain couples TRBV27 to TRBJ1-4, with D possibly being TRBD1 (5 bases). Germline V gene data show CDR1 as MNHEY and CDR2 as SMNVEV (reference sequence). This CDR3 contains 13 residues. V was pared by 1 base and J by 10 bases, with 10 bases between. DNA for the CDR3: TGTGCCAGCAGTTTATACGGGGGGGGAAAACTGTTTTTT. As protein: CASSLYGGGKLFF. Filled out from reference TRBV27 and TRBJ1-4, the complete variable domain reads EAQVTQNPRYLITVTGKKLTVTCSQNMNHEYMSWYRQDPGLGLRQIYYSMNVEVTDKGDVPEGYKVSRKEKRNFPLILESPSPNQTSLYFCASSLYGGGKLFFGSGTQLSVL.

CDR3 loop: CASSPRDGHYGYTF. The CDR3 DNA follows: TGTGCCAGCAGCCCCAGGGACGGGCACTATGGCTACACCTTC. The chain combines TRBV7-2 with TRBJ1-2, with D maybe TRBD1 (5 bases). Germline CDR1 and CDR2: SGHTA and FQGNSA. The ends were cut back, 5 bases at V and 3 bases at J, with 13 bases in the middle. The CDR3 is 14 amino acids.

The rearrangement uses TRBV7-2 and TRBJ2-7; a weak D match, TRBD2 (7 bases). Germline V gene lookup returns CDR1 SGHTA and CDR2 FQGNSA. The CDR3 length is 14 residues. Trimming left V 3 bases short and J 2 bases short, with 11 bases between. Here the CDR3 reads CASSFRGGPYEQYF. The CDR3 coding sequence is TGTGCCAGCAGCTTTAGGGGGGGCCCCTACGAGCAGTACTTC.

The chain combines TRBV9 with TRBJ2-5; TRBD2 matches at 9 bases. J was trimmed by 1 base and V by 1 base; bases with no gene match: 2. The CDR3 covers 15 residues. Germline V gene data show CDR1 as SGDLS and CDR2 as YYNGEE. The CDR3 here is CASSVSGGTQETQYF. CDR3 nucleotide sequence: TGTGCCAGCAGCGTAAGCGGGGGGACCCAAGAGACCCAGTACTTC.

This clone was seen a handful of times. V gene TRBV4-1 combines with J gene TRBJ1-5; D is ambiguous. Germline V gene lookup returns CDR1 MGHRA and CDR2 YSYEKL. The CDR3 covers 16 residues. Trimming left V 0 bases short and J 0 bases short, with 9 bases between. CDR3 residues: CASSQDPGNSNQPQHF. In DNA, the CDR3 is TGCGCCAGCAGCCAAGATCCGGGAAATAGCAATCAGCCCCAGCATTTT.